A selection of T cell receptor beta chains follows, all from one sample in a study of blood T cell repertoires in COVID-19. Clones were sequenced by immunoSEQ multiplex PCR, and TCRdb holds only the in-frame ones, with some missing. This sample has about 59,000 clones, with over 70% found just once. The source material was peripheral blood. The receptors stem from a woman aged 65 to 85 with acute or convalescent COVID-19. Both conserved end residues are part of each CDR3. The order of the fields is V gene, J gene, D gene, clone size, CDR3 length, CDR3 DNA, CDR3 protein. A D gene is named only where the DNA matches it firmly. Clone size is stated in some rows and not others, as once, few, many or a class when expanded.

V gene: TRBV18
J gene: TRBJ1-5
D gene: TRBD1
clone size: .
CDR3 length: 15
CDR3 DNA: TGTGCCAGCTCAGCCAAGACAGGGGGCGACCAGCCCCAGCATTTT
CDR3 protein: CASSAKTGGDQPQHF

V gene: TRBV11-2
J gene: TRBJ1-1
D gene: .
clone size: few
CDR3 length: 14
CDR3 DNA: TGTGCCAGCAGCTTCGCTTCACGGCGGACTGAAGCTTTCTTT
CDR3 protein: CASSFASRRTEAFF

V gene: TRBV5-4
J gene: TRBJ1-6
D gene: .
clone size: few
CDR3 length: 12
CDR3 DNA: TGTGCCACGTCGCGAGAGGATTCACCCCTCCACTTT
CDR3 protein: CATSREDSPLHF

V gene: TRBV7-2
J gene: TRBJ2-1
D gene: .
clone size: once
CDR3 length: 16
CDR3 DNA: TGTGCCAGCAGCTTAGATAGCGCACCGAGATACAATGAGCAGTTCTTC
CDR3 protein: CASSLDSAPRYNEQFF

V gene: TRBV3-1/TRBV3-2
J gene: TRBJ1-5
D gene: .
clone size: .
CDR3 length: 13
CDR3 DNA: TGTGCCAGCGGGGGGAGGGGTAAAGGGCCCCAGCATTTT
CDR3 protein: CASGGRGKGPQHF

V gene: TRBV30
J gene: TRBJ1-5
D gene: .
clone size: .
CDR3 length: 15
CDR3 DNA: TGTGCCTGGAGTGTACCGGGGGGGGCACCTCGGCCCCAGCATTTT
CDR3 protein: CAWSVPGGAPRPQHF

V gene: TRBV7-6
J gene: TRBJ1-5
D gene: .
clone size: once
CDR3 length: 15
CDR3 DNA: TGTGCCAGCAGCTTACTTCCAGGCCATAATCAGCCCCAGCATTTT
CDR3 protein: CASSLLPGHNQPQHF

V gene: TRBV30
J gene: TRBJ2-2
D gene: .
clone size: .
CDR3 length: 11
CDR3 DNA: TGTGCCTGGTCGGACACTTCGGAGCTGTTTTTT
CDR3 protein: CAWSDTSELFF

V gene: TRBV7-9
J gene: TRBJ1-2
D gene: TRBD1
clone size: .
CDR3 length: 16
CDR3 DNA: TGTGCCAGCAGCTTAGCGCTAGGGGGCGCTTCTTATGGCTACACCTTC
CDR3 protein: CASSLALGGASYGYTF

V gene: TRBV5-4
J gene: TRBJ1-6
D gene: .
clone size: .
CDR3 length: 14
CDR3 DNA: TGTGCCAGCAGGGCAGGGGTTTACAATTCACCCCTCCACTTT
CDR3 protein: CASRAGVYNSPLHF

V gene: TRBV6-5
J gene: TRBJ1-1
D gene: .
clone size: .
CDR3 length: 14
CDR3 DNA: TGTGCCAGCAGCCTTACTCGAGGTGGTACTGAAGCTTTCTTT
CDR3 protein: CASSLTRGGTEAFF

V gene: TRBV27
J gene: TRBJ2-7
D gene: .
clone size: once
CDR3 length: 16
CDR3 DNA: TGTGCCAGCAGTTCTTACCAGGGGCATGGGGGGGGCGAGCAGTACTTC
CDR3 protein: CASSSYQGHGGGEQYF

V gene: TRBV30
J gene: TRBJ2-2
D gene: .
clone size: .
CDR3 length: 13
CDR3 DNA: TGTGCCTGGAGTGTACTGAGGACCGGGGAGCTGTTTTTT
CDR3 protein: CAWSVLRTGELFF

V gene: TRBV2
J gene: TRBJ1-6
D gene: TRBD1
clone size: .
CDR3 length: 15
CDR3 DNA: TGTGCCAGCAGCCCGGGACAGACGTATAATTCACCCCTCCACTTT
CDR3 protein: CASSPGQTYNSPLHF

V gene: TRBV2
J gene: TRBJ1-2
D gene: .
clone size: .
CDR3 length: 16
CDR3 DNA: TGTGCCAGCAGTGAAGGGGAGGGTTTAGGTGGCTATGGCTACACCTTC
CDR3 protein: CASSEGEGLGGYGYTF

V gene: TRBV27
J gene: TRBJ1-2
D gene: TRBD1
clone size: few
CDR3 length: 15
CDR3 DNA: TGTGCCAGCAGCCTGGACAGGTACAATTACTATGGCTACACCTTC
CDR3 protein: CASSLDRYNYYGYTF

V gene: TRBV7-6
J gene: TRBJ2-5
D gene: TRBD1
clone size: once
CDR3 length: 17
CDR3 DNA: TGTGCCAGCAGCTACATTCCTCCGGGACAGGGGGAGGAGACCCAGTACTTC
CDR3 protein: CASSYIPPGQGEETQYF

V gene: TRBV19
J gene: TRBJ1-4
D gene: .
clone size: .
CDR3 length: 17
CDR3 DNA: TGTGCCAGTAGTACCTCCCTACAGGGTGCAACTAATGAAAAACTGTTTTTT
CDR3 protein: CASSTSLQGATNEKLFF

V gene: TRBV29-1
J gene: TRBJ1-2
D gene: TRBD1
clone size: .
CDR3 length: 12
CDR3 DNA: TGCAGCGTTCCGGGACAGGGGCACGGCTACACCTTC
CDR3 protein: CSVPGQGHGYTF

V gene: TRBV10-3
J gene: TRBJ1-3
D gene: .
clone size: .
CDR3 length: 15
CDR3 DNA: TGTGCCATCAGCGTTACAGGTCGCACTGGAAACACCATATATTTT
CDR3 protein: CAISVTGRTGNTIYF

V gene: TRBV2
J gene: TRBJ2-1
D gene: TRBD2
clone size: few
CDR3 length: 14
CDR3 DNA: TGTGCCAGCAGTGTTCGCCTAGCGGTTGAAGAGCAGTTCTTC
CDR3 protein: CASSVRLAVEEQFF

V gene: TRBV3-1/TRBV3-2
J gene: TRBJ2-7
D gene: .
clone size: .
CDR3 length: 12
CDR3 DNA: TGTGCCAGCAGCCGGGCAACCTACGAGCAGTACTTC
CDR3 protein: CASSRATYEQYF

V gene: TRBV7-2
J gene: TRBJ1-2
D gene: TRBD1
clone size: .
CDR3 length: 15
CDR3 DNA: TGTGCCAGCATCAAGGACCCAGGGGGCAACTATGGCTACACCTTC
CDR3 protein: CASIKDPGGNYGYTF

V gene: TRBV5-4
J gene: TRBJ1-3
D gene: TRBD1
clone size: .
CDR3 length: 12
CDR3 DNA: TGTGCCAGCAGCTTGGACAGGGGCACCATATATTTT
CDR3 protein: CASSLDRGTIYF

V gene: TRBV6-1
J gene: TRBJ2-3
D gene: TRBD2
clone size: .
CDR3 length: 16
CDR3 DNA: TGTGCCAGCAGTCAAGGTTCTAGCGGGGGCCGGGATACGCAGTATTTT
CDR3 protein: CASSQGSSGGRDTQYF

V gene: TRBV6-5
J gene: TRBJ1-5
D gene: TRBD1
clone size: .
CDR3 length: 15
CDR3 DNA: TGTGCCAGCATGGGACAGGGGGCATGGAATCAGCCCCAGCATTTT
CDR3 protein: CASMGQGAWNQPQHF

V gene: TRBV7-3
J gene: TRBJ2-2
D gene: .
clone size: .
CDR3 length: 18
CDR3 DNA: TGTGCCAGCAGCTTAACGTCTCTAGGAGAATCGAACACCGGGGAGCTGTTTTTT
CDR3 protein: CASSLTSLGESNTGELFF

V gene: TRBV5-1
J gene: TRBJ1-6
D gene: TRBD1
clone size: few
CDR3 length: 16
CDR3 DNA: TGCGCCAGCAGCCACAGCAAATCGACAGGGGGCTCACCCCTCCACTTT
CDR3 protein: CASSHSKSTGGSPLHF

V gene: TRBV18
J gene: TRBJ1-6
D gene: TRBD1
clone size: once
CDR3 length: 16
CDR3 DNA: TGTGCCAGCTCACCCCGAGGACAGGGGCAAGGTTCACCCCTCCACTTT
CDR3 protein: CASSPRGQGQGSPLHF

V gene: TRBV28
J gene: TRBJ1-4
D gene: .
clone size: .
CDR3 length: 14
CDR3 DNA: TGTGCCAGCAGTCACAGGGCCCTTAATGAAAAACTGTTTTTT
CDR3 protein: CASSHRALNEKLFF

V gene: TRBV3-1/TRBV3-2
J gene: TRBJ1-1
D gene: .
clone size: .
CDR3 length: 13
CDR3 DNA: TGTGCCAGCAGCCAATTCCCGGGGAAGGAAGCTTTCTTT
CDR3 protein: CASSQFPGKEAFF

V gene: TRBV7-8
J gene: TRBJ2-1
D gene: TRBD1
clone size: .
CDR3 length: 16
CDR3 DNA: TGTGCCAGCAGCGCCCTTCGACAGGGCTCCTACAATGAGCAGTTCTTC
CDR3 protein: CASSALRQGSYNEQFF

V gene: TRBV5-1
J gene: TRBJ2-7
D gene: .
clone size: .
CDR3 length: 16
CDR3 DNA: TGCGCCAGCAGCCCGGATGTCGGGGGATCCTACTACGAGCAGTACTTC
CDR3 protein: CASSPDVGGSYYEQYF

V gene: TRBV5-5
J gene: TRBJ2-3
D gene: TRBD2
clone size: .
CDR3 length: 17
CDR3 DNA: TGTGCCAGCAGCTTGGCCCGGGGGGTCGTTAAGGCAGATACGCAGTATTTT
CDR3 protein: CASSLARGVVKADTQYF

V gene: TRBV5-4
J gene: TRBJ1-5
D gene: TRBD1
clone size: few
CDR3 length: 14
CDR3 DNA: TGTGCCAGCAGCCCGGACAGGGGCAATCAGCCCCAGCATTTT
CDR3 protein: CASSPDRGNQPQHF

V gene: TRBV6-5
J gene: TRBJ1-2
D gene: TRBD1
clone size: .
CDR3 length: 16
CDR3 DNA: TGTGCCAGCAGTTACGGGTGGACAGGGAAGGGCTATGGCTACACCTTC
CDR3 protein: CASSYGWTGKGYGYTF

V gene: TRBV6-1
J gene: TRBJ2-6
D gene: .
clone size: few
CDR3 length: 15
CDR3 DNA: TGTGCCAGCAGTGAAGGGGCATCTGGGGCCAACGTCCTGACTTTC
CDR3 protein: CASSEGASGANVLTF

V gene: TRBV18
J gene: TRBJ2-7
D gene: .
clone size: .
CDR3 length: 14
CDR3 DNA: TGTGCCAGCTCACCAAGGCAGGGAGGCTACGAGCAGTACTTC
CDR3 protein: CASSPRQGGYEQYF

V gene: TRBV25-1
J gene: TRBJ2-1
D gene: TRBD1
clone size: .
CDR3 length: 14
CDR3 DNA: TGTGCCAGCACCCCCCCGACAGGGCAGTATGAGCAGTTCTTC
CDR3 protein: CASTPPTGQYEQFF

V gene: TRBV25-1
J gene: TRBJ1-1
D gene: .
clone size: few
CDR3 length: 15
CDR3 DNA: TGTGCCAGCAGTGGCCGGGCGGGGGGTAACGCTGAAGCTTTCTTT
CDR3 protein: CASSGRAGGNAEAFF

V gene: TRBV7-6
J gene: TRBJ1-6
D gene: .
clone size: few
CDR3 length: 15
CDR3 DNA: TGTGCCAGCAGCTCCAGGGAGGGTGATAATTCACCCCTCCACTTT
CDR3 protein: CASSSREGDNSPLHF

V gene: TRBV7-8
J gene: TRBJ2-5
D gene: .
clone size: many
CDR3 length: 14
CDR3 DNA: TGTGCCAGCCACGCCGGAACGGGGAAAGAGACCCAGTACTTC
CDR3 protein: CASHAGTGKETQYF

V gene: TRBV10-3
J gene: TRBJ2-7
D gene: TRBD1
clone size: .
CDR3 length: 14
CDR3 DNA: TGTGCCATCAACCCAGGGGGCAGGACCTACGAGCAGTACTTC
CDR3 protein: CAINPGGRTYEQYF

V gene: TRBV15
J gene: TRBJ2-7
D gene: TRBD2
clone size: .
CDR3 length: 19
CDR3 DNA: TGTGCCACCAGCAGAGGAACTGGGTGGTCGGCGGGGGGGCCCCTCGAGCAGTACTTC
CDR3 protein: CATSRGTGWSAGGPLEQYF